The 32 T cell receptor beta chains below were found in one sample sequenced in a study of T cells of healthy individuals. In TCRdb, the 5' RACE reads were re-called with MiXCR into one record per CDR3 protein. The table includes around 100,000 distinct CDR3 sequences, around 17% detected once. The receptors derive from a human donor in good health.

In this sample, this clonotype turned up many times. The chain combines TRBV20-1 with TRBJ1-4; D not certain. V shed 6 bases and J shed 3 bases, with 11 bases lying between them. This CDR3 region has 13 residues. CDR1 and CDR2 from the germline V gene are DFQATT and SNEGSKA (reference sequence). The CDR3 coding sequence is TGCAGTGCCCAGAGGGTGGCTAATGAAAAACTGTTTTTT. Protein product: CSAQRVANEKLFF.

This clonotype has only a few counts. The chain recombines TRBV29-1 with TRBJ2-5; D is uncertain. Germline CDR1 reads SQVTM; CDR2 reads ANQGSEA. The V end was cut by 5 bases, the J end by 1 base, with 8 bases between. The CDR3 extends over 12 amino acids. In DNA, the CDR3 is TGCAGCGTTAACAACTTCCAAGAGACCCAGTACTTC. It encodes CSVNNFQETQYF.

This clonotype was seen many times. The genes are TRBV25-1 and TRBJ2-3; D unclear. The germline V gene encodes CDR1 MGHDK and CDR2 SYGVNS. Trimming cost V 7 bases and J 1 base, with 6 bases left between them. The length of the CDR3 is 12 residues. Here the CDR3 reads CASNRGTDTQYF. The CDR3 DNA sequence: TGTGCCAGCAATCGGGGCACAGATACGCAGTATTTT.

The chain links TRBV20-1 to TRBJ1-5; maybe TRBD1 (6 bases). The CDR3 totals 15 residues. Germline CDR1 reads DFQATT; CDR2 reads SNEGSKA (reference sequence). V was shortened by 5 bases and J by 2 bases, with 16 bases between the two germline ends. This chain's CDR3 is CSAGGSGAGNQPQHF. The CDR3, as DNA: TGCAGTGCTGGGGGGTCAGGGGCGGGCAATCAGCCCCAGCATTTT.

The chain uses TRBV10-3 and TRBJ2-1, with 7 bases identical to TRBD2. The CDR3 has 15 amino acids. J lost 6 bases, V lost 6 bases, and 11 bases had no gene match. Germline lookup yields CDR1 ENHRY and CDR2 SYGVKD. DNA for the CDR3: TGTGCCATCAGCGGAGGGGATGGGGAGGGCAATGAGCAGTTCTTC. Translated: CAISGGDGEGNEQFF.

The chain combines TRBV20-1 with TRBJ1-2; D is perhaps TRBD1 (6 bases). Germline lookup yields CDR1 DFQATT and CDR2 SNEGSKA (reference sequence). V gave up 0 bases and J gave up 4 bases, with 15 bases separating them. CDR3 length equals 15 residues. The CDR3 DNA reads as TGCAGTGCTAGAGATTTTGGACAGTCGACCTATGGCTACACCTTC. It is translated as CSARDFGQSTYGYTF.

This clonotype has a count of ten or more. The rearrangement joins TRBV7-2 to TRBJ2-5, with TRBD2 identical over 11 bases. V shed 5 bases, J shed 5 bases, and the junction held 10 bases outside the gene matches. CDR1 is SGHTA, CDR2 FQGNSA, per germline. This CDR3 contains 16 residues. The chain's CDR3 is CASSRRLAGLGETQYF. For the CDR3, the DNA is TGTGCCAGCAGCCGTCGACTAGCGGGACTAGGGGAGACCCAGTACTTC. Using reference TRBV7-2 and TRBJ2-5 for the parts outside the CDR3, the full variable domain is GAGVSQSPSNKVTEKGKDVELRCDPISGHTALYWYRQSLGQGLEFLIYFQGNSAPDKSGLPSDRFSAERTGGSVSTLTIQRTQQEDSAVYLCASSRRLAGLGETQYFGPGTRLLVL.

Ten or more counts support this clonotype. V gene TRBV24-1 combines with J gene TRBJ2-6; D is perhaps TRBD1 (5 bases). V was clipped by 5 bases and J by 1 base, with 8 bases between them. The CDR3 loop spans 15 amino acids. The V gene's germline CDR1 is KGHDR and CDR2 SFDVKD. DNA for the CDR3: TGTGCCACCAGTGGCTGGACATCTGGGGCCAACGTCCTGACTTTC. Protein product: CATSGWTSGANVLTF.

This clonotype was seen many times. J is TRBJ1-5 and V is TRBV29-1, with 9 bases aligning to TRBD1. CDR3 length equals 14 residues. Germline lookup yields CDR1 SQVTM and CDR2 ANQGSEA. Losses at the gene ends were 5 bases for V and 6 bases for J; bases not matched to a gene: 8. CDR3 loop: CSVTTGGGVQPQHF. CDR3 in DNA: TGCAGCGTTACCACAGGGGGCGGCGTTCAGCCCCAGCATTTT.

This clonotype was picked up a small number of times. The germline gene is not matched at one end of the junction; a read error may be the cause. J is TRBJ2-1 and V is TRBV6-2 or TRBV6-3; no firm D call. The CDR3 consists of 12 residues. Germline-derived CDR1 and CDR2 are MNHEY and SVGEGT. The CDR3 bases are TGTGCCAGCAGTTACTCCCACAATGAGCAGTTCTTC. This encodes CASSYSHNEQFF.

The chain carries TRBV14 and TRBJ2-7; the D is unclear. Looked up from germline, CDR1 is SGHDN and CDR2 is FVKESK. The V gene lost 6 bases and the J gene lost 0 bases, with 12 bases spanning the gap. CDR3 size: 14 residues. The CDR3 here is CASSPRLGSYEQYF. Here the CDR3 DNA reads TGTGCCAGCAGTCCCCGTTTGGGCTCCTACGAGCAGTACTTC.

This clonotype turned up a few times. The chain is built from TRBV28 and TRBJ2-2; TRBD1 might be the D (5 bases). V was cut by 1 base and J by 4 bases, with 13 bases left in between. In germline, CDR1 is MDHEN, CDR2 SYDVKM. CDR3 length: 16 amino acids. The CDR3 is CASSLFPGSATGELFF. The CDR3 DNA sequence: TGTGCCAGCAGTTTATTCCCAGGGTCGGCCACCGGGGAGCTGTTTTTT. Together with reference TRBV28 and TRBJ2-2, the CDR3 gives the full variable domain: DVKVTQSSRYLVKRTGEKVFLECVQDMDHENMFWYRQDPGLGLRLIYFSYDVKMKEKGDIPEGYSVSREKKERFSLILESASTNQTSMYLCASSLFPGSATGELFFGEGSRLTVL.

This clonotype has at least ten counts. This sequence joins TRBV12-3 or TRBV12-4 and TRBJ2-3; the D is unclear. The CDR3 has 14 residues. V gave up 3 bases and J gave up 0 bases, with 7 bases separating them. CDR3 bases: TGTGCCAGCAGTTTCCTAGACAGCACAGATACGCAGTATTTT. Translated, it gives CASSFLDSTDTQYF.

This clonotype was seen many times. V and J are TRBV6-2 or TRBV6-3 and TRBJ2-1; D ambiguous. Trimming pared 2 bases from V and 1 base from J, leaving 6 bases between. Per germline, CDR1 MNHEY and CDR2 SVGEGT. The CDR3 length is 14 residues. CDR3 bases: TGTGCCAGCAGTTACGATAGTTCCTACAATGAGCAGTTCTTC. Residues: CASSYDSSYNEQFF.

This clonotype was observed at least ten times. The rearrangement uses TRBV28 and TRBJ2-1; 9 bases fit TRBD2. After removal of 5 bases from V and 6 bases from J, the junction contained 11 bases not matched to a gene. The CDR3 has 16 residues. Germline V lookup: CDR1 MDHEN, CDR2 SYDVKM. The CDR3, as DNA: TGTGCCAGCAGTCCCAGCACCGGACTAGCGACCAATGAGCAGTTCTTC. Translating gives CASSPSTGLATNEQFF.

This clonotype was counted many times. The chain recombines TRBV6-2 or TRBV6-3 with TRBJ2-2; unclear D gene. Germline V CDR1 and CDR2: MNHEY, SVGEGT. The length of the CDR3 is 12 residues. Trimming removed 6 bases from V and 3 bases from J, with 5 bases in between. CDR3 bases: TGTGCCAGCAGATTATACACCGGGGAGCTGTTTTTT. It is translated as CASRLYTGELFF.

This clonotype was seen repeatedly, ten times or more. This CDR3 reads CASSRVGPDTQYF. The CDR3 region has the DNA TGTGCCAGCAGCCGAGTGGGACCAGATACGCAGTATTTT. The rearrangement uses TRBV7-2 and TRBJ2-3, with D perhaps being TRBD1 or TRBD2 (5 bases each). CDR1 is SGHTA, CDR2 FQGNSA, per germline. Trimming shortened V by 5 bases and J by 4 bases, and 10 bases separated the two germline ends. The CDR3 contains 13 residues.

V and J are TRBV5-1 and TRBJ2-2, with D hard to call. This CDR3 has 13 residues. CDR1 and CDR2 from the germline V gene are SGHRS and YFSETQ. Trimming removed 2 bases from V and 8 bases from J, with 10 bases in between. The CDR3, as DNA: TGCGCCAGCAGCTTTGACGTAGCTGGGGAGCTGTTTTTT. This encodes CASSFDVAGELFF.

CDR3 amino acids: CASKLRREARDEQFF. The CDR3 bases are TGTGCCAGCAAATTGAGGCGGGAGGCTAGGGATGAGCAGTTCTTC. The gene calls are TRBV2 and TRBJ2-1; 8 nucleotides align to TRBD2. V shed 7 bases, J shed 8 bases, and the junction held 13 bases outside the gene matches. This CDR3 is built from 15 residues. CDR1 is SNHLY and CDR2 is FYNNEI in the germline V gene.

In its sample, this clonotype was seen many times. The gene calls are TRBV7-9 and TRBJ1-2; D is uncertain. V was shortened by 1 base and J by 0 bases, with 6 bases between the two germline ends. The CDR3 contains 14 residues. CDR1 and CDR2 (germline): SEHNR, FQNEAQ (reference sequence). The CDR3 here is CASSLGSANYGYTF. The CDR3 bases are TGTGCCAGCAGCTTAGGCTCAGCTAACTATGGCTACACCTTC.

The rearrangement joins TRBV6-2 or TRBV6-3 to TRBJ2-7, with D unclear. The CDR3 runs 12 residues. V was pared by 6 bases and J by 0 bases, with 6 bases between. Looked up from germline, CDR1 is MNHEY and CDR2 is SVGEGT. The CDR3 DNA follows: TGTGCCAGCAGGGTGAACTCCTACGAGCAGTACTTC. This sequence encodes CASRVNSYEQYF.

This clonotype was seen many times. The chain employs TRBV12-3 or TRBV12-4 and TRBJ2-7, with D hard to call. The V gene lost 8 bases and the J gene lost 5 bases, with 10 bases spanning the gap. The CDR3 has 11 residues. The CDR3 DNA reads TGTGCCAGCGGAGATCCCGACGAGCAGTACTTC. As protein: CASGDPDEQYF.

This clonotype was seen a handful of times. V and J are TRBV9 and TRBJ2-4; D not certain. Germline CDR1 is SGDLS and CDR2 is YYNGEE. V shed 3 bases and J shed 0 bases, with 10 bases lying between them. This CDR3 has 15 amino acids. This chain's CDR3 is CASSARGVAKNIQYF. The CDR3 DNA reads TGTGCCAGCAGCGCCCGCGGAGTAGCCAAAAACATTCAGTACTTC.

CDR3 in amino acids: CASSPPEAGTTYNEQFF. Written as DNA, the CDR3 is TGTGCCAGCAGCCCCCCCGAGGCGGGGACCACCTACAATGAGCAGTTCTTC. The V call is TRBV7-3, the J call TRBJ2-1; weak D call: TRBD2 (6 bases). The CDR3 runs to 17 residues. Germline assignment: CDR1 SGHTA and CDR2 FQGTGA. V was trimmed by 5 bases and J by 2 bases, leaving 19 bases between them. Full variable domain (missing parts from reference TRBV7-3 and TRBJ2-1): GAGVSQTPSNKVTEKGKYVELRCDPISGHTALYWYRQSLGQGPEFLIYFQGTGAADDSGLPNDRFFAVRPEGSVSTLKIQRTERGDSAVYLCASSPPEAGTTYNEQFFGPGTRLTVL.

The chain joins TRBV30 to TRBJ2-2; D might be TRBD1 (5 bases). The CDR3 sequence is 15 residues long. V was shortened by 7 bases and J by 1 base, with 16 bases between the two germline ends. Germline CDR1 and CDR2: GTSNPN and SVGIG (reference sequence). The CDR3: CASAQLTGNTGELFF. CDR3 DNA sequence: TGTGCCTCCGCCCAACTAACAGGGAACACCGGGGAGCTGTTTTTT.

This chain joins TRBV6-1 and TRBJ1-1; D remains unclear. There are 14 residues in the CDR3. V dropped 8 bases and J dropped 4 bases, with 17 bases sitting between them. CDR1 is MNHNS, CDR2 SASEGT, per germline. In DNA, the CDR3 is TGTGCCAGCGTGGAGACCGGAATTTCCACTGAAGCTTTCTTT. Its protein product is CASVETGISTEAFF.

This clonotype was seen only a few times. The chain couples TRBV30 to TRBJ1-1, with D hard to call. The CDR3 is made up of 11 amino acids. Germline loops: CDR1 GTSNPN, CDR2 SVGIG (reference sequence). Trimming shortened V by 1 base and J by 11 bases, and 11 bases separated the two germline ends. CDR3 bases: TGTGCCTGGAGTGCCACTACGGACGCTTTCTTT. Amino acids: CAWSATTDAFF.

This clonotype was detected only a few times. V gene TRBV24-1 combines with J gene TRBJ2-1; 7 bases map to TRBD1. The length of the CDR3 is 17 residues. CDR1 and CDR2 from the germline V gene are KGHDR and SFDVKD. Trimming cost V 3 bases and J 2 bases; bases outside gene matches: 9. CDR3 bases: TGTGCCACCAGTGATACCTCCAGGGGGTTTCCCTACAATGAGCAGTTCTTC. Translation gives CATSDTSRGFPYNEQFF.

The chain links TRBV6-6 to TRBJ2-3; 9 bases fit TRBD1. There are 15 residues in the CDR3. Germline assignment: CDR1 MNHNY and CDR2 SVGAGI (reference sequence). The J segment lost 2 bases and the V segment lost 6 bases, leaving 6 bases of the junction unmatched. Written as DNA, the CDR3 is TGTGCCAGCAGCCCCGGGGACAGGGCCACAGATACGCAGTATTTT. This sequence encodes CASSPGDRATDTQYF.

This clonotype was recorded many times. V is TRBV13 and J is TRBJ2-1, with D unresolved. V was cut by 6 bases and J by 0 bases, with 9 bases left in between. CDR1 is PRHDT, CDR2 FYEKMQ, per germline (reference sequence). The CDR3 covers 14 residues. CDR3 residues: CASSPVPSYNEQFF. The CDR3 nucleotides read TGTGCCAGCAGTCCCGTACCCTCCTACAATGAGCAGTTCTTC. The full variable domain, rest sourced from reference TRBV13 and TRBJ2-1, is AAGVIQSPRHLIKEKRETATLKCYPIPRHDTVYWYQQGPGQDPQFLISFYEKMQSDKGSIPDRFSAQQFSDYHSELNMSSLELGDSALYFCASSPVPSYNEQFFGPGTRLTVL.

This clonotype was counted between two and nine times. CDR3 nucleotides: TGTGCCAGCAGTCTCCGGGAGACTGACGAGCAGTACTTC. Translating gives CASSLRETDEQYF. V gene TRBV2 combines with J gene TRBJ2-7, with a tentative D call TRBD2 (6 bases). Germline V gives CDR1 SNHLY, CDR2 FYNNEI. The CDR3 has 13 amino acids. Trimming removed 5 bases at V and 5 bases at J, with 13 bases between.

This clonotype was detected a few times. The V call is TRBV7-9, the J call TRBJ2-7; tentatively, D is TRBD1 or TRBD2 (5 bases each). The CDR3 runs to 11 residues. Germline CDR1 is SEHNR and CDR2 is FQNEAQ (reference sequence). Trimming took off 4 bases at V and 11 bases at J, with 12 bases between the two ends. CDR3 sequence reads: CASSSGPSEYF. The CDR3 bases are TGTGCCAGCAGCTCGGGACCTTCCGAGTACTTC.